These 18 T cell receptor beta chains were sequenced from one sample in a study of cytomegalovirus exposure and HLA in healthy donors. Vbeta (60) and Jbeta (13) primers were used in the PCR. Sequencing was performed with immunoSEQ multiplex PCR; in TCRdb, only in-frame clones are kept and a portion is missing. Counted here are roughly 100,000 clones, approximately 80% occurring once; the ten biggest clones make up around 5.3%. Material for sequencing was PBMCs. The origin of the receptors is a woman aged 40-49 years in good health and CMV-seronegative.

The genes are TRBV7-9 and TRBJ1-1; unclear D gene. The V end was cut by 3 bases, the J end by 0 bases, with 11 bases between. In germline, CDR1 is SEHNR, CDR2 FQNEAQ (reference sequence). This CDR3 is built from 15 residues. CDR3 nucleotide sequence: TGTGCCAGCAGCTTGACCGCGGTTATGAACACTGAAGCTTTCTTT. It encodes CASSLTAVMNTEAFF.

V gene TRBV7-9 combines with J gene TRBJ1-5; TRBD1 is a possible D gene (6 bases). Germline V lookup: CDR1 SEHNR, CDR2 FQNEAQ (reference sequence). V gave up 5 bases and J gave up 5 bases, with 19 bases separating them. The CDR3 contains 16 residues. CDR3 region: CASSLAQGGDDQPQHF. CDR3 coding DNA: TGTGCCAGCAGCCTGGCGCAAGGGGGTGACGATCAGCCCCAGCATTTT. The full variable domain, completed using reference TRBV7-9 and TRBJ1-5, is DTGVSQNPRHKITKRGQNVTFRCDPISEHNRLYWYRQTLGQGPEFLTYFQNEAQLEKSRLLSDRFSAERPKGSFSTLEIQRTEQGDSAMYLCASSLAQGGDDQPQHFGDGTRLSIL.

The CDR3 DNA reads as TGCGCCAGCAGCCAAACTCTTAGGGGTTCGGGGGAATCCTACGAGCAGTACTTC. This translates into CASSQTLRGSGESYEQYF. This chain connects TRBV4-1 to TRBJ2-7, with a possible D match to TRBD2 (6 bases). CDR1 is MGHRA and CDR2 is YSYEKL in the germline V gene. V lost 2 bases to trimming and J lost 1 base, with 21 bases between them. This CDR3 is 18 amino acids long.

V usage is TRBV6-1 and J usage is TRBJ1-1; weak D call: TRBD1 (6 bases). The germline V gene encodes CDR1 MNHNS and CDR2 SASEGT. CDR3 length equals 15 residues. The germline V and J ends were trimmed by 7 bases and 5 bases, with 20 bases remaining between them. Written as DNA, the CDR3 is TGTGCCAGCACCAACCCGCGTGGACAGAAGACTGAAGCTTTCTTT. It translates to CASTNPRGQKTEAFF.

CDR3: CASRARDRASYEQYF. CDR3 nucleotides: TGTGCCAGCAGGGCCCGGGACAGGGCCTCCTACGAGCAGTACTTC. This chain joins TRBV11-2 and TRBJ2-7, with 9 bases that match TRBD1. In germline, CDR1 is SGHAT, CDR2 FQNNGV. This CDR3 is built from 15 residues. The trim removed 6 bases at V and 0 bases at J, leaving 6 bases unmatched.

This rearrangement joins TRBV7-8 to TRBJ1-5; D is perhaps TRBD1 (5 bases). The CDR3 loop spans 14 amino acids. Trimming shortened V by 5 bases and J by 2 bases, and 10 bases separated the two germline ends. CDR1 SGHVS and CDR2 FQNEAQ come from the germline V gene. The CDR3 nucleotides read TGTGCCAGCAGCCCGGCGGGGGGCAATCAGCCCCAGCATTTT. Translation gives CASSPAGGNQPQHF.

The chain links TRBV29-1 to TRBJ1-1; D is ambiguous. Germline V gene data show CDR1 as SQVTM and CDR2 as ANQGSEA. The V and J ends lost 5 bases and 0 bases respectively, with 10 bases between them. The CDR3 loop spans 13 amino acids. The CDR3 is CSVLTDMNTEAFF. The CDR3 DNA follows: TGCAGCGTTCTAACAGATATGAACACTGAAGCTTTCTTT.

This sequence joins TRBV15 and TRBJ1-1, with 7 positions matching TRBD1. The trim removed 5 bases at V and 3 bases at J, leaving 18 bases unmatched. In germline, CDR1 is LNHNV, CDR2 YYDKDF (reference sequence). This CDR3 has 18 amino acids. In DNA, the CDR3 is TGTGCCACCAGCGGCTACCGGTACCTCTTGGGGACAGACACTGAAGCTTTCTTT. It is translated as CATSGYRYLLGTDTEAFF.

This clone has more than one count but fewer than ten. This sequence joins TRBV6-5 and TRBJ1-1; a weak D match, TRBD1 (5 bases). The CDR3 sequence is 13 residues long. The V end lost 10 bases, the J end lost 6 bases, and 18 bases lay between the germline ends. Germline V gene data show CDR1 as MNHEY and CDR2 as SVGAGI. The CDR3, as DNA: TGTGCCATCAAAAGACAGCAGCAGTCTGAAGCTTTCTTT. It encodes CAIKRQQQSEAFF.

The chain joins TRBV6-5 to TRBJ2-7; 9 bases are shared with TRBD1. The germline gives CDR1 MNHEY, CDR2 SVGAGI. Germline trimming cut 6 bases from V and 5 bases from J; bases unmatched to any gene: 8. This CDR3 is built from 14 residues. CDR3 coding DNA: TGTGCCAGCAGCTTAGACAGGGGGATAAACGAGCAGTACTTC. Its translation is CASSLDRGINEQYF.

The rearrangement uses TRBV9 and TRBJ2-7; 11 bases align to TRBD2. V lost 0 bases to trimming and J lost 9 bases; unmatched junction nucleotides: 5. CDR1 is SGDLS and CDR2 is YYNGEE in the germline V gene. This CDR3 contains 14 residues. The CDR3 DNA is TGTGCCAGCAGCGTAGTGGGTAGCGGGGGGGCGCAGTACTTC. Translation gives CASSVVGSGGAQYF. The full variable domain, in which reference TRBV9 and TRBJ2-7 provide the parts outside the CDR3, is DSGVTQTPKHLITATGQRVTLRCSPRSGDLSVYWYQQSLDQGLQFLIQYYNGEERAKGNILERFSAQQFPDLHSELNLSSLELGDSALYFCASSVVGSGGAQYFGPGTRLTVT.

J is TRBJ1-1 and V is TRBV7-9; TRBD1 is a possible D gene (5 bases). The length of the CDR3 is 17 residues. V was cut by 5 bases and J by 2 bases, with 21 bases left in between. CDR1 SEHNR and CDR2 FQNEAQ come from the germline V gene (reference sequence). The CDR3 nucleotides read TGTGCCAGCAGCCCCCAACGGCTAGGTACAGGCAACACTGAAGCTTTCTTT. The encoded protein is CASSPQRLGTGNTEAFF.

This rearrangement joins TRBV9 to TRBJ1-3; TRBD1 might be the D (6 bases). V was clipped by 0 bases and J by 4 bases, with 11 bases between them. The CDR3 is 15 residues long. The germline V gene has CDR1 SGDLS and CDR2 YYNGEE. CDR3 residues: CASSVAGQIGNTIYF. The CDR3 nucleotides are TGTGCCAGCAGCGTAGCAGGACAGATAGGAAACACCATATATTTT.

This clone was recorded only once. The V gene is TRBV28, the J gene TRBJ2-1; 10 positions agree with TRBD2. This CDR3 spans 17 amino acids. V shed 8 bases and J 12 bases; nucleotides not matched to a gene: 22. Germline CDR1 reads MDHEN; CDR2 reads SYDVKM. Here the CDR3 reads CASGELGGASGGFAQFF. In nucleotides, the CDR3 is TGTGCCAGCGGCGAATTGGGAGGCGCTAGCGGGGGTTTCGCGCAGTTCTTC.

The rearrangement uses TRBV18 and TRBJ1-1; maybe TRBD1 (5 bases). Per the germline V gene, CDR1 is KGHSH and CDR2 is LQKENI. This CDR3 spans 13 amino acids. Trimming pared 5 bases from V and 1 base from J, leaving 8 bases between. The CDR3 DNA reads TGTGCCAGCTCAGGACAAAAGAACACTGAAGCTTTCTTT. Its protein product is CASSGQKNTEAFF. Full variable domain (remainder filled in from reference TRBV18 and TRBJ1-1): NAGVMQNPRHLVRRRGQEARLRCSPMKGHSHVYWYRQLPEEGLKFMVYLQKENIIDESGMPKERFSAEFPKEGPSILRIQQVVRGDSAAYFCASSGQKNTEAFFGQGTRLTVV.

This chain connects TRBV23-1 to TRBJ1-1; the D gene is possibly TRBD1 (6 bases). TRBV23-1 falls under the ORF class, with uncertain function. This CDR3 comprises 18 residues. V lost 2 bases, J lost 1 base, and 20 bases lay in between. This chain's CDR3 is CASSQPEGLGHRNTEAFF. In nucleotides, the CDR3 is TGCGCCAGCAGTCAACCGGAAGGGTTGGGACACCGGAACACTGAAGCTTTCTTT.

The rearrangement joins TRBV7-8 to TRBJ1-1; D might be TRBD1 (6 bases). CDR1 and CDR2 (germline): SGHVS, FQNEAQ. This CDR3 has 15 amino acids. V was pared by 0 bases and J by 2 bases, with 10 bases between. The CDR3, as DNA: TGTGCCAGCAGCTTAGCGGACAGCCCCAACACTGAAGCTTTCTTT. As protein: CASSLADSPNTEAFF.

The chain links TRBV29-1 to TRBJ1-4; tentative D call: TRBD1 (5 bases). The CDR3 sequence is 15 residues long. CDR1 is SQVTM, CDR2 ANQGSEA, per germline. V dropped 6 bases and J dropped 5 bases, with 19 bases sitting between them. The CDR3 nucleotides are TGCAGCGTGGCCAGAGACAGTACCGACAATGAAAAACTGTTTTTT. Protein sequence: CSVARDSTDNEKLFF.